This TCR beta chain was captured in a study of blood T cells in healthy people across ages. The study, taken as a whole, reports: Whereas aged donors had fewer naive CD4+ cells, long-lived donors had more of them and higher diversity.

Only a few counts were recorded for this clonotype. What it binds is not known. The V end was cut by 0 bases, the J end by 3 bases, with 10 bases between. Germline lookup yields CDR1 SGHRS and CDR2 YFSETQ. This CDR3 contains 15 residues. A second PCR, run for about 7 to 11 cycles, used a sample-barcoded 5' primer plus a J-beta primer mix. TCRdb itself ran the 5' RACE reads through MiXCR, one entry per CDR3 protein. The sample consists of 1.5 million to 2 million distinct CDR3 sequences, roughly 52% of them appearing once. The TCR was taken from a woman aged 35 to 49 in good health. Sequenced input: blood. The genes are TRBV5-1 and TRBJ2-1; D could derive from TRBD1 or TRBD2 (6 bases each). This CDR3 reads CASSLAGAVYNEQFF. In nucleotides, the CDR3 is TGCGCCAGCAGCTTGGCGGGGGCAGTCTACAATGAGCAGTTCTTC.